These 24 T cell receptor beta chains came from one sample sequenced in a study of cytomegalovirus exposure and HLA in healthy donors. It was with 60 Vbeta and 13 Jbeta primers that the PCR ran. Clones were sequenced by immunoSEQ multiplex PCR, and TCRdb holds only the in-frame ones, with some missing. The top ten clones hold around 2.4% of a sample with roughly 180,000 clones, around 74% of them seen once. Specimen: PBMCs. The source of these receptors is a female donor in good health and CMV-seronegative.

V is TRBV11-3 and J is TRBJ1-1; possibly TRBD1 for D (6 bases). This CDR3 is 16 amino acids long. Trimming removed 5 bases from V and 1 base from J, with 17 bases in between. Germline-derived CDR1 and CDR2 are SGHNT and YENEEA. This CDR3 is CASSPGGGASNTEAFF. In nucleotides, the CDR3 is TGTGCCAGCAGCCCCGGGGGGGGCGCGTCGAACACTGAAGCTTTCTTT.

The V call is TRBV14, the J call TRBJ2-7; the match to TRBD1 covers 7 bases. The CDR3 is 15 amino acids. V trimming: 0 bases; J trimming: 6 bases; junction bases outside the gene matches: 8. Germline CDR1 SGHDN, CDR2 FVKESK. Written as DNA, the CDR3 is TGTGCCAGCAGCCAAGAGAATCGAGGGGGCTTCGAGCAGTACTTC. Translating it yields CASSQENRGGFEQYF.

The V call is TRBV30, the J call TRBJ1-3; 9 bases align to TRBD1. The ends lost 7 bases at V and 7 bases at J; junction bases unmatched: 8. CDR1 and CDR2 from the germline V gene are GTSNPN and SVGIG (reference sequence). CDR3 length: 13 amino acids. The CDR3 spells CASPGQGLNTIYF. The DNA for the CDR3 is TGTGCCTCGCCGGGACAGGGCCTCAACACCATATATTTT.

This chain connects TRBV6-1 to TRBJ2-2; 10 nucleotides match TRBD2. Germline V gene data show CDR1 as MNHNS and CDR2 as SASEGT. This CDR3 comprises 14 residues. The trim removed 7 bases at V and 3 bases at J, leaving 2 bases unmatched. The CDR3 DNA reads as TGTGCCAGCAAGCTAGCGGGAGACACCGGGGAGCTGTTTTTT. It translates to CASKLAGDTGELFF.

The chain couples TRBV6-5 to TRBJ2-7; TRBD2 matches 8 bases. The CDR3 has 16 residues. V shed 4 bases and J 2 bases; nucleotides not matched to a gene: 10. Germline V gene lookup returns CDR1 MNHEY and CDR2 SVGAGI. CDR3 nucleotide sequence: TGTGCCAGCAGTTTAACTAGCGGTTATTTTCCCTACGAGCAGTACTTC. Its protein product is CASSLTSGYFPYEQYF.

The V call is TRBV29-1, the J call TRBJ2-2, with 15 positions matching TRBD2. From germline, CDR1 is SQVTM and CDR2 ANQGSEA. The ends lost 6 bases at V and 1 base at J; junction bases unmatched: 6. The CDR3 extends over 17 amino acids. This chain's CDR3 is CSVAGTSGRLNTGELFF. CDR3 DNA sequence: TGCAGCGTCGCCGGGACTAGCGGGAGGCTGAACACCGGGGAGCTGTTTTTT.

This rearrangement joins TRBV9 to TRBJ1-1; 8 bases line up with TRBD1. This CDR3 has 16 residues. V was pared by 3 bases and J by 1 base, with 8 bases of the junction left unmatched. Germline values: CDR1 SGDLS, CDR2 YYNGEE. Here the CDR3 DNA reads TGTGCCAGCAGCGCGACACCAGGGGGCGGGAACACTGAAGCTTTCTTT. Translating gives CASSATPGGGNTEAFF.

V usage is TRBV11-3 and J usage is TRBJ2-7; TRBD2 aligns across 7 bases. Germline V gene data show CDR1 as SGHNT and CDR2 as YENEEA. This CDR3 comprises 14 residues. J gave up 5 bases and V 5 bases, and 9 bases lay outside the gene matches. In DNA, the CDR3 is TGTGCCAGCAGCCCCCGGACTAGTCTACACGAGCAGTACTTC. Its protein is CASSPRTSLHEQYF. Looking up the rest from reference TRBV11-3 and TRBJ2-7 gives the full variable domain: EAGVVQSPRYKIIEKKQPVAFWCNPISGHNTLYWYLQNLGQGPELLIRYENEEAVDDSQLPKDRFSAERLKGVDSTLKIQPAELGDSAVYLCASSPRTSLHEQYFGPGTRLTVT.

This clone was found a few times. V is TRBV19 and J is TRBJ2-7; TRBD2 aligns across 8 bases. V lost 1 base and J lost 5; bases outside the gene matches: 7. This CDR3 spans 15 amino acids. CDR1 is LNHDA and CDR2 is SQIVND in the germline V gene (reference sequence). This CDR3 is CASSIGTSGSNEQYF. CDR3 bases: TGTGCCAGTAGTATAGGGACCAGCGGGAGTAACGAGCAGTACTTC.

V gene TRBV7-5 combines with J gene TRBJ1-3. TRBV7-5 is noted as a pseudogene. This CDR3 is built from 13 residues. The CDR3, as DNA: TGTGCCAGAAGCTTAGAATGTAGAAACACCATATATTTT. It translates to CARSLECRNTIYF.

This clone was seen once. At the DNA level, this CDR3 is encoded by other sequences in the same sample as well. The V call is TRBV9, the J call TRBJ2-2, with D possibly being TRBD2 (6 bases). V lost 0 bases, J lost 1 base, and 7 bases lay in between. The CDR3 has 15 residues. The germline gives CDR1 SGDLS, CDR2 YYNGEE. The CDR3 loop reads CASSVGGGNTGELFF. The CDR3 coding sequence is TGTGCCAGCAGCGTAGGGGGAGGGAACACCGGGGAGCTGTTTTTT.

V is TRBV5-4 and J is TRBJ2-1, with 7 nucleotides matching TRBD2. The length of the CDR3 is 11 residues. V was clipped by 7 bases and J by 8 bases; unmatched bases: 3. The V gene's germline CDR1 is SGHNT and CDR2 YYREEE (reference sequence). Here the CDR3 DNA reads TGTGCCAGCGGGAGGGCCGATGAGCAGTTCTTC. Its protein is CASGRADEQFF.

In this sample, this clone turned up once. The rearrangement links TRBV19 to TRBJ2-5, with TRBD2 matching over 12 bases. CDR1 and CDR2 from the germline V gene are LNHDA and SQIVND (reference sequence). Trimming removed 4 bases from V and 4 bases from J; junction bases left unmatched: 4. CDR3 length: 15 amino acids. The CDR3 DNA reads as TGTGCCAGTAGTAGGCTAGCGGGGGGGGGAGAGACCCAGTACTTC. Its protein is CASSRLAGGGETQYF.

The V call is TRBV5-1, the J call TRBJ2-5, with a tentative D call TRBD1 (5 bases). The V end was cut by 2 bases, the J end by 7 bases, with 18 bases between. The CDR3 runs to 15 residues. Germline V gene data show CDR1 as SGHRS and CDR2 as YFSETQ. The CDR3 sequence is CASSLPRQTRRTQYF. CDR3 sequence (DNA): TGCGCCAGCAGCTTACCGAGACAGACAAGAAGGACCCAGTACTTC.

This rearrangement joins TRBV19 to TRBJ1-2, with D tentatively TRBD1 (5 bases). Germline lookup yields CDR1 LNHDA and CDR2 SQIVND (reference sequence). This CDR3 contains 15 residues. Trimming shortened V by 9 bases and J by 2 bases, and 19 bases separated the two germline ends. CDR3 loop: CASTSRVFTNYGYTF. The CDR3 region has the DNA TGTGCCAGCACGTCCAGGGTTTTCACCAACTATGGCTACACCTTC.

This clone was seen only a few times. In DNA form, the CDR3 reads TGTGCCTGGAGTCCGGATACAGGGGTTGAAACCGGGGAGCTGTTTTTT. Its protein is CAWSPDTGVETGELFF. The genes are TRBV30 and TRBJ2-2, with 7 positions matching TRBD1. The V and J ends lost 2 bases and 5 bases, in that order; junction bases with no gene match: 11. Germline lookup yields CDR1 GTSNPN and CDR2 SVGIG (reference sequence). The length of the CDR3 is 16 residues.

The chain has TRBV13 and TRBJ2-7, with 9 bases that match TRBD2. V lost 4 bases and J lost 7; bases outside the gene matches: 17. Germline V CDR1 and CDR2: PRHDT, FYEKMQ (reference sequence). The CDR3 totals 17 residues. CDR3 residues: CASSYTATLSGGEEQYF. The DNA of the CDR3 is TGTGCCAGCAGCTACACGGCGACCCTTAGCGGGGGTGAGGAGCAGTACTTC.

This rearrangement joins TRBV30 to TRBJ2-7, with TRBD2 as a possible D gene (7 bases). The CDR3 sequence is 13 residues long. The germline V gene encodes CDR1 GTSNPN and CDR2 SVGIG (reference sequence). Trimming took 4 bases from V and 6 from J, leaving 16 bases between them. The CDR3 region has the DNA TGTGCCTGGATCCCGGCCGGGGGGCGCGAGCAGTACTTC. Residues: CAWIPAGGREQYF.

The J gene is TRBJ1-4, the V gene TRBV7-9; D is possibly TRBD1 (6 bases). Germline V gene lookup returns CDR1 SEHNR and CDR2 FQNEAQ (reference sequence). The CDR3 contains 13 residues. The germline V and J ends were trimmed by 5 bases and 8 bases, with 12 bases remaining between them. CDR3 nucleotides: TGTGCCAGCAGCCCGGCCGGGACAGAAAAACTGTTTTTT. Its protein product is CASSPAGTEKLFF.

The V call is TRBV21-1, the J call TRBJ2-3; TRBD2, the D gene given by the table, was not confirmed from the DNA. TRBV21-1 is noted as a pseudogene. The CDR3 runs to 19 residues. Here the CDR3 reads CASSQAGGVGLAHSDTQYF. The CDR3 DNA reads TGTGCCAGCAGCCAGGCCGGGGGGGTGGGACTAGCGCATTCAGATACGCAGTATTTT.

This chain links TRBV7-8 with TRBJ1-5; 9 nucleotides line up with TRBD1. The trim removed 2 bases at V and 7 bases at J, leaving 6 bases unmatched. The length of the CDR3 is 15 residues. The germline V gene encodes CDR1 SGHVS and CDR2 FQNEAQ. CDR3 loop: CASSLWTGVGQPQHF. CDR3 nucleotides: TGTGCCAGCAGCTTATGGACAGGGGTTGGCCAGCCCCAGCATTTT.

The chain joins TRBV7-6 to TRBJ2-3, with D unresolved. CDR3 length: 15 amino acids. CDR1 is SGHVS, CDR2 FNYEAQ, per germline. The V end was cut by 1 base, the J end by 6 bases, with 14 bases between. The CDR3 region has the DNA TGTGCCAGCAGCTTAGGGGCAGGTCTTGGGGATACGCAGTATTTT. It translates to CASSLGAGLGDTQYF. Together with reference TRBV7-6 and TRBJ2-3, the CDR3 gives the full variable domain: GAGVSQSPRYKVTKRGQDVALRCDPISGHVSLYWYRQALGQGPEFLTYFNYEAQQDKSGLPNDRFSAERPEGSISTLTIQRTEQRDSAMYRCASSLGAGLGDTQYFGPGTRLTVL.

The chain is built from TRBV11-1 and TRBJ2-5, with D possibly matching TRBD1 (6 bases). V dropped 4 bases and J dropped 3 bases, with 12 bases sitting between them. The length of the CDR3 is 14 residues. The V gene's germline CDR1 is SGHAT and CDR2 FQDESV (reference sequence). CDR3 sequence (DNA): TGTGCCAGCAGCTCCACAGGGTTCGAAGAGACCCAGTACTTC. Translation gives CASSSTGFEETQYF.

This clone has just one count. The V and J genes are TRBV7-2 and TRBJ2-1, with TRBD1 identical over 8 bases. In germline, CDR1 is SGHTA, CDR2 FQGNSA. After removal of 5 bases from V and 12 bases from J, the junction contained 12 bases not matched to a gene. The CDR3 covers 14 residues. The CDR3 DNA sequence: TGTGCCAGCAGCCCCCGACAGGGGCAGGTTGGGCAGTTCTTC. This encodes CASSPRQGQVGQFF.